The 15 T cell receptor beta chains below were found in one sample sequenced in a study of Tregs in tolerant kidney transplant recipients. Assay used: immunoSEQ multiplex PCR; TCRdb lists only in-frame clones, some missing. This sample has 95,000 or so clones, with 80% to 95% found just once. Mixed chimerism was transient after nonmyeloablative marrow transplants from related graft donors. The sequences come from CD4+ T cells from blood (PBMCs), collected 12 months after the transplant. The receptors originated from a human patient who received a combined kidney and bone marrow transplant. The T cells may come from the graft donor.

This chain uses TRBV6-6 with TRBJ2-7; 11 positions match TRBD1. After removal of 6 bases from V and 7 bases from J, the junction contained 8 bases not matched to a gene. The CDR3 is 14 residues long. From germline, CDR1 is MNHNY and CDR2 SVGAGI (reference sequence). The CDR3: CASRFRDRGREQYF. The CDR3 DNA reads TGTGCCAGCAGGTTCCGGGACAGGGGGAGGGAGCAGTACTTC.

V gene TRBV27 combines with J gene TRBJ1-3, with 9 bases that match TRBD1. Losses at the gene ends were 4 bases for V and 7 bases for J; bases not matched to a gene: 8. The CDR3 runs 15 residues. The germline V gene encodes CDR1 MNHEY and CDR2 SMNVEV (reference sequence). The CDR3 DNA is TGTGCCAGCAGTTCTTACCGCGGACAGGGGAACACCATATATTTT. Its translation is CASSSYRGQGNTIYF.

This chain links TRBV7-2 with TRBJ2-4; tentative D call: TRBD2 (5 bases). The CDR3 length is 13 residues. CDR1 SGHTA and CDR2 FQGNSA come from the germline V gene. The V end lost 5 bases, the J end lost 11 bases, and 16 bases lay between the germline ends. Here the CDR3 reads CASSLDPLLVQYF. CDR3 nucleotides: TGTGCCAGCAGCCTAGACCCGTTACTAGTTCAGTACTTC.

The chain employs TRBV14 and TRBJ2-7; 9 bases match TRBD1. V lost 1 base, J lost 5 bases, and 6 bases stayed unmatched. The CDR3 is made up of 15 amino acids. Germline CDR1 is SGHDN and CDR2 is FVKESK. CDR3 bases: TGTGCCAGCAGCCAAGTGACAGGGGGATGGGACGAGCAGTACTTC. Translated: CASSQVTGGWDEQYF.

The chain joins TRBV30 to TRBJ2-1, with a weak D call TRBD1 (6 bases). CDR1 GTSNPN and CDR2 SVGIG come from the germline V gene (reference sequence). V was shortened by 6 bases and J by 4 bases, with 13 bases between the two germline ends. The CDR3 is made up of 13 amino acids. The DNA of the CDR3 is TGTGCCTGCTCGCTAGGACAGTACAATGAGCAGTTCTTC. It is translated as CACSLGQYNEQFF.

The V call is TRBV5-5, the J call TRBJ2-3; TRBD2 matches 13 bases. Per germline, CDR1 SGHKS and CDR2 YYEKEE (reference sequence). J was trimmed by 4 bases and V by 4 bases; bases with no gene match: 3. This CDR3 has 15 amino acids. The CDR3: CASSRTSGSPDTQYF. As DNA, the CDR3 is TGTGCCAGCAGCCGGACTAGCGGGAGTCCAGATACGCAGTATTTT.

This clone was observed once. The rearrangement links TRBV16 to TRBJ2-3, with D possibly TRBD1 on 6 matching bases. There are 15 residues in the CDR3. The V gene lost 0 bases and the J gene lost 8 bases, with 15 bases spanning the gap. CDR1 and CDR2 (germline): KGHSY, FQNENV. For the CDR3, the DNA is TGTGCCAGCAGCCAATCGGGACACGGCCGTACTACGCAGTATTTT. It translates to CASSQSGHGRTTQYF.

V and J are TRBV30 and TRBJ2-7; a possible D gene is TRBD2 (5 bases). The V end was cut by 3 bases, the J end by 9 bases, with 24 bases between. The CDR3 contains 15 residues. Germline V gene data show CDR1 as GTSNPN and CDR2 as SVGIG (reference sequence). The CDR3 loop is CAWRLGRTLPEGQYF. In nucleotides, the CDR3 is TGTGCCTGGAGACTTGGACGGACCCTTCCAGAGGGGCAGTACTTC. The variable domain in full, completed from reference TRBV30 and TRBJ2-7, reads SQTIHQWPATLVQPVGSPLSLECTVEGTSNPNLYWYRQAAGRGLQLLFYSVGIGQISSEVPQNLSASRPQDRQFILSSKKLLLSDSGFYLCAWRLGRTLPEGQYFGPGTRLTVT.

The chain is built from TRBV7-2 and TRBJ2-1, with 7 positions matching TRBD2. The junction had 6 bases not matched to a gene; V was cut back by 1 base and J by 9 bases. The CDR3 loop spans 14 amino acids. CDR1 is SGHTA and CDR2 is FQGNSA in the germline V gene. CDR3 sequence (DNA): TGTGCCAGCAGCTTAGGGACTAGTCCAGGTGAGCAGTTCTTC. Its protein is CASSLGTSPGEQFF.

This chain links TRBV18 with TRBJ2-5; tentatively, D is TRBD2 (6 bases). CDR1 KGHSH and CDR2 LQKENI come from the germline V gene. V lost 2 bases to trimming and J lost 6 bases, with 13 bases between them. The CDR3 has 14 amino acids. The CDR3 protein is CASSPSWGEQTQYF. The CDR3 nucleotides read TGTGCCAGCTCACCATCCTGGGGGGAACAGACCCAGTACTTC.

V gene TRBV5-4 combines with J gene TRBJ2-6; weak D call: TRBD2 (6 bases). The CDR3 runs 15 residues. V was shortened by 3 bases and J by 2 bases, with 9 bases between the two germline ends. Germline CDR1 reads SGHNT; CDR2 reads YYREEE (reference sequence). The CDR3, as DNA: TGTGCCAGCAGCTGGTGGGGGGCTGGGGCCAACGTCCTGACTTTC. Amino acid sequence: CASSWWGAGANVLTF.

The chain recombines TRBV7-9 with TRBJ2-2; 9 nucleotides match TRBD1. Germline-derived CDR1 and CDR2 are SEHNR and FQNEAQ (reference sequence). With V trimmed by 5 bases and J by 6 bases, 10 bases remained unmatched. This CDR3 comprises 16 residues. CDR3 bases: TGTGCCAGCAGCACCCCACAGGGGGCGGGGGCCGGGGAGCTGTTTTTT. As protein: CASSTPQGAGAGELFF.

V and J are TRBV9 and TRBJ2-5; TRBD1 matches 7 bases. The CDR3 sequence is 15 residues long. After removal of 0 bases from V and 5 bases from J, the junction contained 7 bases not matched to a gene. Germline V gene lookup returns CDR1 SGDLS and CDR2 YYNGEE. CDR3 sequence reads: CASSVGTGPGETQYF. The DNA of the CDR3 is TGTGCCAGCAGCGTAGGGACAGGACCGGGGGAGACCCAGTACTTC.

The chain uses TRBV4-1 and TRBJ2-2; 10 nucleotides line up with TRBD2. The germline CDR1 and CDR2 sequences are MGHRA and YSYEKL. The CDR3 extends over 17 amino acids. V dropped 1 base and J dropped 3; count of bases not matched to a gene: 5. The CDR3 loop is CASSQGTSGLHTGELFF. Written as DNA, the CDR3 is TGCGCCAGCAGCCAAGGGACTAGCGGACTTCACACCGGGGAGCTGTTTTTT.

In DNA form, the CDR3 reads TGTGCCAGCTCACCTAGTCACAGCTACAATGAGCAGTTCTTC. It codes for CASSPSHSYNEQFF. This chain links TRBV18 with TRBJ2-1, with no clear D. Germline V CDR1 and CDR2: KGHSH, LQKENI. The ends were cut back, 3 bases at V and 3 bases at J, with 9 bases in the middle. This CDR3 is 14 amino acids long.